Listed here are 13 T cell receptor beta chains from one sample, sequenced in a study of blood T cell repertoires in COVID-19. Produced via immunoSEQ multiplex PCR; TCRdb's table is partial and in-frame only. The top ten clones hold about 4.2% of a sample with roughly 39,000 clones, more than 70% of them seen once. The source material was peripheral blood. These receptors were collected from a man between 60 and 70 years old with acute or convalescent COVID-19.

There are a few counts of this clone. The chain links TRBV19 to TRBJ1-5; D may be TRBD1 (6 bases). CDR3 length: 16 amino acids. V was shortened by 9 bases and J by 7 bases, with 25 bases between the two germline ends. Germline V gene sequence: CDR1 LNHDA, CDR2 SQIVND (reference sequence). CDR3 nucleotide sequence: TGTGCCAGCGCCATGGGCTTCGGACAGAGAGGACAGCCCCAGCATTTT. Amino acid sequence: CASAMGFGQRGQPQHF. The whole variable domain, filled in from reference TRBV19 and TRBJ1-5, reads DGGITQSPKYLFRKEGQNVTLSCEQNLNHDAMYWYRQDPGQGLRLIYYSQIVNDFQKGDIAEGYSVSREKKESFPLTVTSAQKNPTAFYLCASAMGFGQRGQPQHFGDGTRLSIL.

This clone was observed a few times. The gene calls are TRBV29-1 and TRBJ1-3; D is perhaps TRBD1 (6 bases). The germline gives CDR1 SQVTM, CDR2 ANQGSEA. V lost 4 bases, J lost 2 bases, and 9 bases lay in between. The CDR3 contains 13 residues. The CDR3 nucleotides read TGCAGCGTTGGCAGGGACACTGGAAACACCATATATTTT. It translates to CSVGRDTGNTIYF.

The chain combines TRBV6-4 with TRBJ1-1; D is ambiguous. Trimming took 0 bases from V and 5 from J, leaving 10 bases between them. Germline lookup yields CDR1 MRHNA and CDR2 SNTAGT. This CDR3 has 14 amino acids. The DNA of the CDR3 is TGTGCCAGCAGTGACTCGCTCTCGAGGACTGAAGCTTTCTTT. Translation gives CASSDSLSRTEAFF.

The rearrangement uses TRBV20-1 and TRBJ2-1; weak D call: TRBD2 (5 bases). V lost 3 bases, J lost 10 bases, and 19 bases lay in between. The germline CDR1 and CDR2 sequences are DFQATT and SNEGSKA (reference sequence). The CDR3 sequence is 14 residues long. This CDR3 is CSASIARSSWEQFF. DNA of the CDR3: TGCAGTGCTAGTATAGCGCGGTCTTCCTGGGAGCAGTTCTTC.

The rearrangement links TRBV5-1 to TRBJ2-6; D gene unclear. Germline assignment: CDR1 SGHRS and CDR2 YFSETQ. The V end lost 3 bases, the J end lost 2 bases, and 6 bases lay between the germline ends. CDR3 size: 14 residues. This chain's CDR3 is CASSSPAGANVLTF. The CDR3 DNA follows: TGCGCCAGCAGCTCGCCAGCTGGGGCCAACGTCCTGACTTTC. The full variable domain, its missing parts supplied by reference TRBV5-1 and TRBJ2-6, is KAGVTQTPRYLIKTRGQQVTLSCSPISGHRSVSWYQQTPGQGLQFLFEYFSETQRNKGNFPGRFSGRQFSNSRSEMNVSTLELGDSALYLCASSSPAGANVLTFGAGSRLTVL.

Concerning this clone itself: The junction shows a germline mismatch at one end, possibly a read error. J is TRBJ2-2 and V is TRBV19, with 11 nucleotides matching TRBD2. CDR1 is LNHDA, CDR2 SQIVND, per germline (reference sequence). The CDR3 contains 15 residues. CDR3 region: CASRIAGGRLGELFF. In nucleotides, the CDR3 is TGTGCCAGTAGAATAGCGGGAGGGCGGCTCGGGGAGCTGTTTTTT. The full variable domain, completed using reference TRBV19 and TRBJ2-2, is DGGITQSPKYLFRKEGQNVTLSCEQNLNHDAMYWYRQDPGQGLRLIYYSQIVNDFQKGDIAEGYSVSREKKESFPLTVTSAQKNPTAFYLCASRIAGGRLGELFFGEGSRLTVL.

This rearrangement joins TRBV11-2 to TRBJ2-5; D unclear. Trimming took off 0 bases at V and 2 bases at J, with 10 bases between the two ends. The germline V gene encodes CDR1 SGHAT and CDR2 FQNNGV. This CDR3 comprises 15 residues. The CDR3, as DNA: TGTGCCAGCAGCTTAGATCAGTGGCGGCAAGAGACCCAGTACTTC. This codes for CASSLDQWRQETQYF.

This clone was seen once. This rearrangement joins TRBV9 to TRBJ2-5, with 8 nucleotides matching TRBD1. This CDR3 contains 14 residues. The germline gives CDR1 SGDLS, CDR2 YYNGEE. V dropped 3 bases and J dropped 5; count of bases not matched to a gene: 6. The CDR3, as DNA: TGTGCCAGCAGCGCGTCAGGGGGCCTCGAGACCCAGTACTTC. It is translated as CASSASGGLETQYF.

DNA for the CDR3: TGTGCCTTTAGCCTGACTAATGAAAAACTGTTTTTT. Protein: CAFSLTNEKLFF. The rearrangement joins TRBV30 to TRBJ1-4; D not certain. Germline V lookup: CDR1 GTSNPN, CDR2 SVGIG (reference sequence). Trimming took off 7 bases at V and 2 bases at J, with 8 bases between the two ends. This CDR3 has 12 residues.

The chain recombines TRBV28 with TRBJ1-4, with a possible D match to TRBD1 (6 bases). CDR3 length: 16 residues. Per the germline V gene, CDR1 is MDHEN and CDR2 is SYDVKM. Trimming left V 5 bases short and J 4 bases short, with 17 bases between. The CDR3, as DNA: TGTGCCAGCAGTCTAGGGGGGGCCACGGGTAATGAAAAACTGTTTTTT. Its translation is CASSLGGATGNEKLFF.

The CDR3, as DNA: TGTGCCAGCAGCCCTTCGTTAGCGGGCCTAAACACCGGGGAGCTGTTTTTT. Residues: CASSPSLAGLNTGELFF. This sequence joins TRBV5-4 and TRBJ2-2, with 7 bases identical to TRBD2. Losses at the gene ends were 4 bases for V and 2 bases for J; bases not matched to a gene: 11. Germline assignment: CDR1 SGHNT and CDR2 YYREEE (reference sequence). This CDR3 is 17 amino acids long.

CDR3 in amino acids: CASSPHPTEAGELFF. The CDR3 nucleotides read TGTGCCAGCAGCCCCCACCCGACAGAAGCGGGGGAGCTGTTTTTT. The chain recombines TRBV5-4 with TRBJ2-2, with D possibly matching TRBD1 (5 bases). The CDR3 totals 15 residues. Germline lookup yields CDR1 SGHNT and CDR2 YYREEE (reference sequence). V was pared by 4 bases and J by 8 bases, with 18 bases between.

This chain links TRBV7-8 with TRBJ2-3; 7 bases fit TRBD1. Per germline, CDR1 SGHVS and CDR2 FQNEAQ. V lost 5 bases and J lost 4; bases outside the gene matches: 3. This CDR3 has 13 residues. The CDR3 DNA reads TGTGCCAGCAGCCTCGGGACAGCAGATACGCAGTATTTT. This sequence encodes CASSLGTADTQYF.